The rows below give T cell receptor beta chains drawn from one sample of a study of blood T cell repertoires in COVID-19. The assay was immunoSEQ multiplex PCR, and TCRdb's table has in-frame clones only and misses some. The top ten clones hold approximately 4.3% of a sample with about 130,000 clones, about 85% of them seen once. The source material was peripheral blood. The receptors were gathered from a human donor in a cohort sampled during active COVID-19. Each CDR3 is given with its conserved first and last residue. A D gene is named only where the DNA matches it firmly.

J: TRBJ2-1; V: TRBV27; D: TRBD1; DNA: TGTGCCAGCAGTTTATTCGGGACAGCCGCTTTCTCCTACAATGAGCAGTTCTTC; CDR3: CASSLFGTAAFSYNEQFF
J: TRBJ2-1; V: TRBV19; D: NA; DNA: TGTGCCAGTAGTACGGGGAACTCTTGGCGAACCAATGAGCAGTTCTTC; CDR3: CASSTGNSWRTNEQFF
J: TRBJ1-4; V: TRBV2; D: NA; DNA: TGTGCCAGCAGTGAGGAGGTCCAGCGAACTCAAAAACTGTTTTTT; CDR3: CASSEEVQRTQKLFF
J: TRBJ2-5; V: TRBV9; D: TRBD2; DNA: TGTGCCAGCAGCGTGAGCGGGGGCCAAGAGACCCAGTACTTC; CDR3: CASSVSGGQETQYF
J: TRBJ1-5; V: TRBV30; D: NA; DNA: TGTGCCTGGAGTCGTCAGGGCTCGGGCAATCAGCCCCAGCATTTT; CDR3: CAWSRQGSGNQPQHF
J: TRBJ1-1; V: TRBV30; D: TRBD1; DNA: TGTGCCTGGGTCCCCCTGGGGACAGTCAACACTGAAGCTTTCTTT; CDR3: CAWVPLGTVNTEAFF
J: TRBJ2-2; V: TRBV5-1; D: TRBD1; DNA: TGCGCCAGCAGCCCGGAAGGGACAGGAGCCGGGGAGCTGTTTTTT; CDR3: CASSPEGTGAGELFF
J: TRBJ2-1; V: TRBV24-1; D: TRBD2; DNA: TGTGCCACCAGTGGCGGCGGGAGGGACAATGAGCAGTTCTTC; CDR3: CATSGGGRDNEQFF
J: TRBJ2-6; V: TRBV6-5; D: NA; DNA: TGTGCCAGCAAGGGGTCTGGGGCCAACGTCCTGACTTTC; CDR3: CASKGSGANVLTF
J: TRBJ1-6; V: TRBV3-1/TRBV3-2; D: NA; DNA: TGTGCCAGCAGCCGGAGGGCCCCACCCAATTATAATTCACCCCTCCACTTT; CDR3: CASSRRAPPNYNSPLHF
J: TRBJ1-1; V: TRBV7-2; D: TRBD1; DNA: TGTGCCAGCAGCCCAACGGGACAGCTGAACACTGAAGCTTTCTTT; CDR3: CASSPTGQLNTEAFF
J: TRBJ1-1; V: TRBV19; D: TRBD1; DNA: TGTGCCAGTAGTATACACAGGGGGCACCACACTGAAGCTTTCTTT; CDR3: CASSIHRGHHTEAFF
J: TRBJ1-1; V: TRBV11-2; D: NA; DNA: TGTGCCAGCAGCTTAAGGGGTTCCACTGAAGCTTTCTTT; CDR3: CASSLRGSTEAFF
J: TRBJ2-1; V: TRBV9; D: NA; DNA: TGTGCCAGCAGCGCCTCGACCCCTAGTGTTGAGCAGTTCTTC; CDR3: CASSASTPSVEQFF
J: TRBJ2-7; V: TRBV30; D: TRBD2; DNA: TGTGCCTGGAGTGTAGACACTAGCGGTTCCTACGAGCAGTACTTC; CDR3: CAWSVDTSGSYEQYF
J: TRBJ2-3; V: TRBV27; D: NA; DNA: TGTGCCAGCAGTTTGTTCGAGGACACAGATACGCAGTATTTT; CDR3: CASSLFEDTDTQYF